Below, one T cell receptor (beta chain) is given with its context. This entry is derived from a study of OX40 agonist ivuxolimab in advanced cancers. Here immunoSEQ multiplex PCR was the method, and the copy in TCRdb shows in-frame clones only, minus some. The repertoire includes some 59,000 clones, about 80% of them detected once, and 3.5% to 4.5% sits in the top ten. CDR1 is MNHEY and CDR2 is SVGAGI in the germline V gene. V trimming: 8 bases; J trimming: 4 bases; junction bases outside the gene matches: 10. The CDR3 length is 14 residues. The source was CD4+ or CD8+ T cells sorted from blood, collected in a trial of the OX40 agonist ivuxolimab. The chain combines TRBV6-5 with TRBJ1-1, with 7 bases matching TRBD1. This TCR derives from an adult with an advanced solid tumor such as melanoma, head and neck, liver or kidney cancer. The CDR3 sequence: CASFTPRGGTEAFF. For the CDR3, the DNA is TGTGCCAGCTTTACCCCCAGGGGGGGCACTGAAGCTTTCTTT.